This TCR beta chain was identified during a study of blood T cell repertoires in COVID-19 (dated by TCRdb to 2018 to 2021). In terms of the full investigation: Samples covering the acute and convalescent phases of COVID-19 were provided by collaborators in the United States, Italy and Spain. The samples were drawn from two sources: the first 160 participants of the ongoing ImmuneRACE study, and over 1,000 subjects contributed by 6 global collaborators. The prospective study material was composed of cDNA or gDNA derived from T cells, B-cell-depleted T cells, or PBMCs. Deeply sampled blood TCRbeta repertoires from subjects exposed to, actively infected with, or recovered from COVID-19 were included in the dataset. Sample metadata almost always included a de-identified subject ID, COVID-19 status, age in years and sex. Where HLA class I and class II types were available, the types were taken from metadata supplied by the sample provider, not from assay-based typing. The repertoires were released in a freely available public database meant as a resource for research on the immune response to SARS-CoV-2. Broad study findings and their caveats: The quantity of clinical and demographic metadata differed by source and by participant and was supplied without curation.

Sequences SEHNR (CDR1) and FQNEAQ (CDR2) are obtained from the germline V gene (reference sequence). V lost 7 bases and J lost 4 bases, and the count of bases not matched to a germline gene is 13. There are 17 amino acids in the CDR3, from cysteine to phenylalanine inclusive. The retained sequence is limited to the CDR3, 51 bases, with the frame set at the first base. The collaborating institutions used their own protocols to collect whole blood in K2EDTA tubes. Collaborator samples were shipped for TCRbeta analysis as frozen whole blood, isolated PBMCs, or DNA extracted from either sample type. As for this clone: Its binding antigen is unknown. Base qualities were left out, and no much larger clone turns up one base away.

TCRbeta CDR3 regions were amplified from genomic DNA by means of the immunoSEQ Assay, a bias-controlled multiplex PCR. For the original study's pipeline: The number of nucleated cells in each sample was estimated from the amplification of reference gene primers within the assay. To quantify the absolute abundance of each unique TCRbeta CDR3 rearrangement, sequence reads were collapsed and filtered. For each sample, productive Simpson clonality was calculated as the square root of Simpson's diversity index across productive rearrangements. The clones in this table, taken by TCRdb from immuneACCESS, are in-frame only. Not every clone is retained; where verified, under half of the shortfall comes from an unresolved V gene, and the cause of the rest is unknown. V, J and clone size are those of that table, while D and trimming were read from the DNA. This sample has over 20,000 clones in its table, and roughly nine tenths of those were observed once. Clones ranked in the top ten supply roughly 6% of the sample.

This chain joins TRBV7-9 to TRBJ1-1; 12 bases in between match TRBD1. The sequenced material came from peripheral blood. This receptor was taken from a human donor in a cohort sampled during active COVID-19. The encoded CDR3 is CASTLGSGQGAGTEAFF. The nucleotide sequence reads as follows: TGTGCCAGCACCCTTGGGTCGGGACAGGGGGCAGGCACTGAAGCTTTCTTT.